This is a list of T cell receptor beta chains from one sample in a study of blood T cell repertoires in COVID-19. Generated by immunoSEQ multiplex PCR, the TCRdb table keeps only in-frame clones and is missing some. The table lists over 80,000 clones, about four fifths of them singletons. Sequencing used peripheral blood. Receptors originate from a woman in her fifties or sixties with acute or convalescent COVID-19. Each CDR3 is given with its conserved first and last residue. A D gene is named only where the DNA matches it firmly. Size values are once, few and many counts, or a class for expanded clones, and some rows have none.

cdr3_length: 13
d_call: NA
j_call: TRBJ2-1
v_call: TRBV7-8
clone_size: NA
cdr3_aa: CASSTERGNEQFF
cdr3_nt: TGTGCCAGCAGCACCGAACGGGGGAACGAGCAGTTCTTC

cdr3_length: 16
d_call: TRBD1
j_call: TRBJ1-1
v_call: TRBV11-2
clone_size: NA
cdr3_aa: CASSATPGTGAVEAFF
cdr3_nt: TGTGCCAGCAGCGCGACTCCCGGGACAGGGGCAGTTGAAGCTTTCTTT

cdr3_length: 14
d_call: TRBD1
j_call: TRBJ1-2
v_call: TRBV6-5
clone_size: NA
cdr3_aa: CASRNSGGLYGYTF
cdr3_nt: TGTGCCAGCAGGAACTCAGGGGGCCTCTATGGCTACACCTTC

cdr3_length: 16
d_call: TRBD1
j_call: TRBJ1-1
v_call: TRBV9
clone_size: NA
cdr3_aa: CASSSSTGAPNTEAFF
cdr3_nt: TGTGCCAGCAGCTCCTCTACAGGGGCCCCGAACACTGAAGCTTTCTTT

cdr3_length: 16
d_call: TRBD1
j_call: TRBJ1-2
v_call: TRBV4-2
clone_size: NA
cdr3_aa: CASSQEGRTGSYGYTF
cdr3_nt: TGTGCCAGCAGCCAAGAGGGGAGGACAGGGAGCTATGGCTACACCTTC

cdr3_length: 13
d_call: TRBD1
j_call: TRBJ2-3
v_call: TRBV29-1
clone_size: NA
cdr3_aa: CSAEGQGADTQYF
cdr3_nt: TGCAGCGCAGAGGGACAGGGGGCAGATACGCAGTATTTT

cdr3_length: 17
d_call: TRBD2
j_call: TRBJ2-1
v_call: TRBV5-5
clone_size: NA
cdr3_aa: CASSPREPSGSMGEQFF
cdr3_nt: TGTGCCAGCAGCCCGCGGGAACCTAGCGGGAGTATGGGTGAGCAGTTCTTC

cdr3_length: 11
d_call: NA
j_call: TRBJ1-1
v_call: TRBV29-1
clone_size: NA
cdr3_aa: CSARYNTEAFF
cdr3_nt: TGCAGCGCCAGGTACAACACTGAAGCTTTCTTT

cdr3_length: 14
d_call: NA
j_call: TRBJ1-1
v_call: TRBV25-1
clone_size: NA
cdr3_aa: CASSVPGVGTEAFF
cdr3_nt: TGTGCCAGCAGCGTTCCGGGGGTGGGCACTGAAGCTTTCTTT

cdr3_length: 13
d_call: TRBD1
j_call: TRBJ2-7
v_call: TRBV27
clone_size: NA
cdr3_aa: CASRRTGAYEQYF
cdr3_nt: TGTGCCAGCAGGCGAACAGGGGCCTACGAGCAGTACTTC

cdr3_length: 14
d_call: NA
j_call: TRBJ1-1
v_call: TRBV6-2/TRBV6-3
clone_size: NA
cdr3_aa: CASSPDTAAHEAFF
cdr3_nt: TGTGCCAGCAGCCCCGACACAGCGGCGCACGAAGCTTTCTTT

cdr3_length: 16
d_call: TRBD1
j_call: TRBJ1-5
v_call: TRBV30
clone_size: NA
cdr3_aa: CAWNQTTGPSSLAQHF
cdr3_nt: TGTGCCTGGAACCAAACGACAGGGCCGTCATCTTTAGCCCAGCATTTT

cdr3_length: 16
d_call: NA
j_call: TRBJ2-5
v_call: TRBV3-1/TRBV3-2
clone_size: NA
cdr3_aa: CASSEFGGPKEETQYF
cdr3_nt: TGTGCCAGCAGCGAGTTCGGCGGGCCAAAGGAGGAGACCCAGTACTTC

cdr3_length: 14
d_call: NA
j_call: TRBJ1-2
v_call: TRBV5-4
clone_size: once
cdr3_aa: CASSPIEGGYGYTF
cdr3_nt: TGTGCCAGCAGCCCAATCGAAGGAGGGTATGGCTACACCTTC

cdr3_length: 17
d_call: NA
j_call: TRBJ1-5
v_call: TRBV2
clone_size: few
cdr3_aa: CASSGGRERGFNQPQHF
cdr3_nt: TGTGCCAGCAGTGGGGGACGCGAAAGGGGGTTCAATCAGCCCCAGCATTTT

cdr3_length: 14
d_call: NA
j_call: TRBJ2-5
v_call: TRBV2
clone_size: NA
cdr3_aa: CASTPVRDSETQYF
cdr3_nt: TGTGCCAGCACCCCAGTCCGGGACTCGGAGACCCAGTACTTC

cdr3_length: 15
d_call: TRBD1
j_call: TRBJ2-2
v_call: TRBV7-3
clone_size: NA
cdr3_aa: CASSSGGKNTGELFF
cdr3_nt: TGTGCCAGCAGCTCAGGGGGCAAGAACACCGGGGAGCTGTTTTTT

cdr3_length: 18
d_call: TRBD2
j_call: TRBJ2-2
v_call: TRBV11-3
clone_size: NA
cdr3_aa: CASSPWTSGKPNTGELFF
cdr3_nt: TGTGCCAGCAGCCCTTGGACTAGCGGGAAACCGAACACCGGGGAGCTGTTTTTT

cdr3_length: 16
d_call: TRBD2
j_call: TRBJ2-7
v_call: TRBV27
clone_size: NA
cdr3_aa: CASSLLAGGLSYEQYF
cdr3_nt: TGTGCCAGCAGTTTATTAGCGGGAGGGCTCTCCTACGAGCAGTACTTC

cdr3_length: 15
d_call: NA
j_call: TRBJ1-1
v_call: TRBV5-4
clone_size: NA
cdr3_aa: CASSPRGSGNTEAFF
cdr3_nt: TGTGCCAGCAGCCCGAGAGGCAGTGGGAACACTGAAGCTTTCTTT

cdr3_length: 14
d_call: TRBD1
j_call: TRBJ2-3
v_call: TRBV10-3
clone_size: NA
cdr3_aa: CAISVTGGTDTQYF
cdr3_nt: TGTGCCATCAGTGTGACAGGGGGGACAGATACGCAGTATTTT

cdr3_length: 16
d_call: TRBD2
j_call: TRBJ2-1
v_call: TRBV6-1
clone_size: NA
cdr3_aa: CASSEITSGSYGEQFF
cdr3_nt: TGTGCCAGCAGTGAAATTACTAGCGGGAGTTACGGTGAGCAGTTCTTC

cdr3_length: 16
d_call: TRBD1
j_call: TRBJ2-1
v_call: TRBV7-8
clone_size: NA
cdr3_aa: CASSPRPGTGNNEQFF
cdr3_nt: TGTGCCAGCAGCCCACGTCCCGGGACAGGGAACAATGAGCAGTTCTTC

cdr3_length: 13
d_call: NA
j_call: TRBJ1-6
v_call: TRBV11-3
clone_size: NA
cdr3_aa: CASSGAPSSPLHF
cdr3_nt: TGTGCCAGCAGCGGAGCCCCTTCATCACCCCTCCACTTT

cdr3_length: 14
d_call: NA
j_call: TRBJ1-2
v_call: TRBV5-4
clone_size: NA
cdr3_aa: CACSGSGGLYGYTF
cdr3_nt: TGTGCCTGCTCGGGGTCCGGAGGGCTCTATGGCTACACCTTC

cdr3_length: 14
d_call: NA
j_call: TRBJ2-3
v_call: TRBV5-4
clone_size: NA
cdr3_aa: CASSLAGLLDTQYF
cdr3_nt: TGTGCCAGCAGCTTGGCGGGGTTGTTAGATACGCAGTATTTT

cdr3_length: 15
d_call: TRBD2
j_call: TRBJ2-5
v_call: TRBV5-5
clone_size: NA
cdr3_aa: CASSSQTSGQETQYF
cdr3_nt: TGTGCCAGCAGTTCCCAAACTAGCGGCCAAGAGACCCAGTACTTC

cdr3_length: 15
d_call: NA
j_call: TRBJ2-7
v_call: TRBV3-1/TRBV3-2
clone_size: NA
cdr3_aa: CASSQAPGGAYEQYF
cdr3_nt: TGTGCCAGCAGCCAAGCCCCGGGGGGCGCCTACGAGCAGTACTTC

cdr3_length: 14
d_call: NA
j_call: TRBJ2-5
v_call: TRBV24-1
clone_size: NA
cdr3_aa: CATSDLRGTETQYF
cdr3_nt: TGTGCCACCAGTGATTTGAGGGGGACGGAGACCCAGTACTTC

cdr3_length: 17
d_call: TRBD1
j_call: TRBJ2-1
v_call: TRBV7-2
clone_size: NA
cdr3_aa: CASRTTGDPSSYNEQFF
cdr3_nt: TGTGCCAGCAGGACCACAGGGGACCCTAGCTCCTACAATGAGCAGTTCTTC

cdr3_length: 16
d_call: TRBD2
j_call: TRBJ2-3
v_call: TRBV11-2
clone_size: NA
cdr3_aa: CASSFLAGAYTDTQYF
cdr3_nt: TGTGCCAGCAGCTTCCTAGCGGGGGCATACACAGATACGCAGTATTTT

cdr3_length: 17
d_call: TRBD2
j_call: TRBJ2-1
v_call: TRBV4-1
clone_size: NA
cdr3_aa: CASSQVEGLAGEDEQFF
cdr3_nt: TGCGCCAGCAGCCAAGTGGAAGGACTAGCGGGAGAGGATGAGCAGTTCTTC

cdr3_length: 13
d_call: TRBD1
j_call: TRBJ1-5
v_call: TRBV24-1
clone_size: NA
cdr3_aa: CATSNRGGQPQHF
cdr3_nt: TGTGCCACCAGTAACAGGGGCGGGCAGCCCCAGCATTTT

cdr3_length: 21
d_call: NA
j_call: TRBJ1-5
v_call: TRBV6-6
clone_size: NA
cdr3_aa: CASSDRGNYGTIGARNQPQHF
cdr3_nt: TGTGCCAGCAGCGATCGTGGTAATTATGGGACAATAGGCGCCCGCAATCAGCCCCAGCATTTT

cdr3_length: 16
d_call: TRBD2
j_call: TRBJ2-1
v_call: TRBV5-1
clone_size: NA
cdr3_aa: CASSWTGAGGYNEQFF
cdr3_nt: TGCGCCAGCAGCTGGACCGGAGCGGGAGGCTACAATGAGCAGTTCTTC

cdr3_length: 15
d_call: NA
j_call: TRBJ2-3
v_call: TRBV27
clone_size: NA
cdr3_aa: CASSLQGGLTDTQYF
cdr3_nt: TGTGCCAGCAGTTTACAGGGGGGCCTCACAGATACGCAGTATTTT

cdr3_length: 12
d_call: NA
j_call: TRBJ1-1
v_call: TRBV29-1
clone_size: NA
cdr3_aa: CSADSVNTEAFF
cdr3_nt: TGCAGCGCCGACAGCGTGAACACTGAAGCTTTCTTT

cdr3_length: 16
d_call: TRBD2
j_call: TRBJ2-2
v_call: TRBV5-1
clone_size: NA
cdr3_aa: CASSSLAGGNTGELFF
cdr3_nt: TGCGCCAGCAGTTCGCTAGCGGGAGGAAACACCGGGGAGCTGTTTTTT

cdr3_length: 17
d_call: NA
j_call: TRBJ1-5
v_call: TRBV7-9
clone_size: NA
cdr3_aa: CASSLGVGTAAGQPQHF
cdr3_nt: TGTGCCAGCAGCTTGGGTGTCGGGACGGCTGCGGGACAGCCCCAGCATTTT